This TCR beta chain was recovered during a study of blood T cell repertoires in COVID-19. Study in general: Spain, Italy and the United States supplied samples that represented acute and convalescent COVID-19.

This CDR3 has 15 residues. Germline CDR1 reads SGHNT; CDR2 reads YYREEE (reference sequence). The ends lost 2 bases at V and 5 bases at J; junction bases unmatched: 10. Generated by immunoSEQ multiplex PCR, the TCRdb table keeps only in-frame clones and is missing some. This table has more than 350,000 clones, more than 75% appearing once. This TCR derives from a woman in her 30s with COVID-19, enrolled during active disease. V is TRBV5-4 and J is TRBJ2-7, with 7 bases lining up with TRBD1. The sequencing sample was made of peripheral blood. The CDR3 reads CASSFEQGSLDEQYF. Written as DNA, the CDR3 is TGTGCCAGCAGCTTTGAACAGGGGTCACTCGACGAGCAGTACTTC.